A single sample is the source of the 5 T cell receptor beta chains below, sequenced in a study of T cell responses to AZD1222 COVID-19 vaccine. The assay was immunoSEQ multiplex PCR, and TCRdb's table has in-frame clones only and misses some. The sample comprises about 84,000 clones, approximately 85% of which are singletons, and about an eighth rests with the top ten. The material was peripheral blood, obtained 28 days after the second AZD1222 dose. Every receptor here comes from an adult who received the AZD1222 COVID-19 vaccine.

V and J are TRBV19 and TRBJ1-2; D uncertain. In germline, CDR1 is LNHDA, CDR2 SQIVND (reference sequence). V dropped 7 bases and J dropped 0 bases, with 15 bases sitting between them. This CDR3 region has 15 residues. The CDR3 DNA is TGTGCCAGTATCCCTTCGGGAAGACCTAACTATGGCTACACCTTC. The encoded protein is CASIPSGRPNYGYTF.

The CDR3 region is CASSTQTKLPYEQYV. DNA of the CDR3: TGTGCCAGCAGCACACAAACGAAACTACCCTACGAGCAGTACGTC. The V and J genes are TRBV9 and TRBJ2-7; D is uncertain. Per the germline V gene, CDR1 is SGDLS and CDR2 is YYNGEE. The CDR3 contains 15 residues. V was clipped by 4 bases and J by 2 bases, with 16 bases between them.

The J gene is TRBJ2-7, the V gene TRBV9, with TRBD2 matching over 9 bases. V shed 7 bases and J 1 base; nucleotides not matched to a gene: 9. CDR1 SGDLS and CDR2 YYNGEE come from the germline V gene. The CDR3 consists of 15 residues. The CDR3 DNA sequence: TGTGCCAGCTCTCGTGAGCGGGAGGCGTCCTACGAGCAGTACTTC. It translates to CASSREREASYEQYF.

V usage is TRBV19 and J usage is TRBJ1-4; the match to TRBD1 covers 7 bases. This CDR3 spans 14 amino acids. Trimming at V came to 2 bases and at J to 3 bases, leaving 0 bases not matched to a gene. CDR1 and CDR2 from the germline V gene are LNHDA and SQIVND (reference sequence). In DNA form, the CDR3 reads TGTGCCAGTAGTATAACAGGGGCTAATGAAAAACTGTTTTTT. Protein: CASSITGANEKLFF.

V gene TRBV19 combines with J gene TRBJ2-7, with D perhaps matching TRBD1 (6 bases). Germline-derived CDR1 and CDR2 are LNHDA and SQIVND (reference sequence). The V and J ends lost 1 base and 0 bases respectively, with 10 bases between them. The CDR3 length is 15 residues. The CDR3 DNA is TGTGCCAGTAGTATAGGGACAGAAAGCTCCTACGAGCAGTACTTC. Translating gives CASSIGTESSYEQYF.